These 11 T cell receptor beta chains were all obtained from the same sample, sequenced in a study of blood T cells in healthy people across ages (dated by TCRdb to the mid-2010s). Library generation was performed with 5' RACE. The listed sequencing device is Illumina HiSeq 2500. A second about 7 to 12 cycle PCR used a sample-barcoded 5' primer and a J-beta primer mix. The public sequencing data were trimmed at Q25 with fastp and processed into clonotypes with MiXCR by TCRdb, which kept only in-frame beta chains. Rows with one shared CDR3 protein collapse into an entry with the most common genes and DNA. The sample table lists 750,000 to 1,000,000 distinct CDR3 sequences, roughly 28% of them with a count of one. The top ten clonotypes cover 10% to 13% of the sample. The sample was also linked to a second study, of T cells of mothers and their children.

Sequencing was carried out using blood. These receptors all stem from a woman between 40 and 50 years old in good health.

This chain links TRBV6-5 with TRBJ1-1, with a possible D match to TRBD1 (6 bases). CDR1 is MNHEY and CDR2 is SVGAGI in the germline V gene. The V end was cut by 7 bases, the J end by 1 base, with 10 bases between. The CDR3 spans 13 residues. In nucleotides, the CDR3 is TGTGCCAGCACCGAAGGGGGGAACACTGAAGCTTTCTTT. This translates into CASTEGGNTEAFF.

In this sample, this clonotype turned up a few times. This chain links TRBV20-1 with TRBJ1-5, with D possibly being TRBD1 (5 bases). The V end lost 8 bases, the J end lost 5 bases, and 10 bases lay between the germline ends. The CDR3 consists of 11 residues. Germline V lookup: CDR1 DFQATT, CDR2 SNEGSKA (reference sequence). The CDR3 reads CSPDNDQPQHF. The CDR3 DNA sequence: TGCAGTCCGGACAACGATCAGCCCCAGCATTTT.

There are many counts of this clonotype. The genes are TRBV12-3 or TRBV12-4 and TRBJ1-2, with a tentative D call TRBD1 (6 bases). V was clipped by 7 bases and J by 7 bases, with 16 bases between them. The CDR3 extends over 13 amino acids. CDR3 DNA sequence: TGTGCCAGCATCAGAGGGGGGGCAGGTGGCTACACCTTC. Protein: CASIRGGAGGYTF.

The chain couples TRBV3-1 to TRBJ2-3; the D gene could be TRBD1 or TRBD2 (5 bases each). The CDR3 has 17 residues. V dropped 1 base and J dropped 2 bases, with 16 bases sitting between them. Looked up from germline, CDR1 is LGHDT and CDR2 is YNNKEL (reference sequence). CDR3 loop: CASSQAKGRLYTDTQYF. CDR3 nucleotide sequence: TGTGCCAGCAGCCAAGCTAAGGGACGGCTGTACACAGATACGCAGTATTTT.

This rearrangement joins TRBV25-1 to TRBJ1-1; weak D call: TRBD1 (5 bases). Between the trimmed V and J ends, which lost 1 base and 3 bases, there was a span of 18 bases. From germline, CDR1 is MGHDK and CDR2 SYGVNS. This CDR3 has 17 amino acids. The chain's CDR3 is CASSEWGGWGLDTEAFF. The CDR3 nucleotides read TGTGCCAGCAGTGAATGGGGGGGTTGGGGACTTGACACTGAAGCTTTCTTT.

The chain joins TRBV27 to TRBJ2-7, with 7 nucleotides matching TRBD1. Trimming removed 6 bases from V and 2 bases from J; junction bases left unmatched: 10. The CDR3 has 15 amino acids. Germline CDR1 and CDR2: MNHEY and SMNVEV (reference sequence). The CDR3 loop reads CASRTTQGDTYEQYF. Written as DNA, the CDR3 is TGTGCCAGCAGAACTACGCAGGGGGACACCTACGAGCAGTACTTC.

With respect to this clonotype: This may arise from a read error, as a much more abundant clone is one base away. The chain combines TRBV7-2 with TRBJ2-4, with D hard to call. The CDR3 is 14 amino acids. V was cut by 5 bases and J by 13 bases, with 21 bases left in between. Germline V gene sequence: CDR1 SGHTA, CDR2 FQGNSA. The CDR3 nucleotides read TGTGCCAGCAGCCCAGCCCGGTCGCAGAATGAGCAGTACTTC. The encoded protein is CASSPARSQNEQYF.

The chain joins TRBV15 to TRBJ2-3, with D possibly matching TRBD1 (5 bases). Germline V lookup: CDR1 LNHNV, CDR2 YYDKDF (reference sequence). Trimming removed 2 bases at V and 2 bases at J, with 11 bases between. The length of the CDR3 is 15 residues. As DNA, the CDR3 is TGTGCCACCAGCAGATTTGGGGCACTCACAGATACGCAGTATTTT. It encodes CATSRFGALTDTQYF. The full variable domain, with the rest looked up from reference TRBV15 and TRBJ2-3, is DAMVIQNPRYQVTQFGKPVTLSCSQTLNHNVMYWYQQKSSQAPKLLFHYYDKDFNNEADTPDNFQSRRPNTSFCFLDIRSPGLGDTAMYLCATSRFGALTDTQYFGPGTRLTVL.

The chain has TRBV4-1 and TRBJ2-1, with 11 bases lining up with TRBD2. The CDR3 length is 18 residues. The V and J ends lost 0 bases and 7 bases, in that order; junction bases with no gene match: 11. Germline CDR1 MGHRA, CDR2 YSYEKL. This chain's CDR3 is CASSQDPFSGGAGNEQFF. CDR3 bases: TGCGCCAGCAGCCAAGACCCGTTTAGCGGGGGGGCCGGGAATGAGCAGTTCTTC.

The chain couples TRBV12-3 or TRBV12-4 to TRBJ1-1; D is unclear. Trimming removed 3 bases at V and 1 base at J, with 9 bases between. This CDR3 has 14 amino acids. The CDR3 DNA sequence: TGTGCCAGCAGTTTCGGATTGAGGAACACTGAAGCTTTCTTT. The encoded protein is CASSFGLRNTEAFF.

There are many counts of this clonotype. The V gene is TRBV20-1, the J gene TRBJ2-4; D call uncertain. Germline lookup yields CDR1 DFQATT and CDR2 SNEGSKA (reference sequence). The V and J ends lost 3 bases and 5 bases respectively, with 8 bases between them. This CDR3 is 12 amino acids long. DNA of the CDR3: TGCAGTGCTAGGAGACGGGAAAACATTCAGTACTTC. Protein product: CSARRRENIQYF.